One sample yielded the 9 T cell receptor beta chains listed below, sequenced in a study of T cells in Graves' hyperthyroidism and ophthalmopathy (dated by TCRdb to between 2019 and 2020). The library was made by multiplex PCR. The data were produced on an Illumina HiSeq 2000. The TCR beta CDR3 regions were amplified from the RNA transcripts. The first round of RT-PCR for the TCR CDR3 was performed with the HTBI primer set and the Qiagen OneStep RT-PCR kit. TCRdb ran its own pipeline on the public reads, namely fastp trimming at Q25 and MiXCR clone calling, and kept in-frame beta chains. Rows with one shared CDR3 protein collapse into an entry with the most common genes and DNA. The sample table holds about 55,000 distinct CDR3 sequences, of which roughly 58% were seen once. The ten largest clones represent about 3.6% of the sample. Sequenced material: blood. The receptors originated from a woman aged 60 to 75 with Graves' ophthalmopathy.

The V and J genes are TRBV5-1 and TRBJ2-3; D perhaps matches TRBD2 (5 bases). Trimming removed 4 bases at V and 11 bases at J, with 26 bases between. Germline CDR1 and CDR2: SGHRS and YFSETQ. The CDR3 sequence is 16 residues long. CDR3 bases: TGCGCCAGCAGCGGTATTGGGAGCGCCTCCTACAATGAGCAGTATTTT. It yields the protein CASSGIGSASYNEQYF.

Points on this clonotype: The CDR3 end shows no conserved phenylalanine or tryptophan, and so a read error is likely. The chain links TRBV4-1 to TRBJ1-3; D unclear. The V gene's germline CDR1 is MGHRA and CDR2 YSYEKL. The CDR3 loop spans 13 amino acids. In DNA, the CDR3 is TGTGCCAGCAACCAAACGAGAGGAAACACCATATATTCT. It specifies CASNQTRGNTIYS.

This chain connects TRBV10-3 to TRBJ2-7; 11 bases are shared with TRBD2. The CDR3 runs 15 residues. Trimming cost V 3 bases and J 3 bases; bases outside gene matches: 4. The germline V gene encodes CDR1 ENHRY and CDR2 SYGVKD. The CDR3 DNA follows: TGTGCCATCAGTGACACTAGCGGGAGTATCTACGAGCAGTACTTC. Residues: CAISDTSGSIYEQYF.

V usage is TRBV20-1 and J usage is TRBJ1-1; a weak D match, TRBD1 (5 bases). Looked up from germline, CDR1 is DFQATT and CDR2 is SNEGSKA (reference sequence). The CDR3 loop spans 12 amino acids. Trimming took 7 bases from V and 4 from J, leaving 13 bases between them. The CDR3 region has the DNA TGCAGTGTCCCGGGACCGTCCACTGAAGCTTTCTTT. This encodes CSVPGPSTEAFF.

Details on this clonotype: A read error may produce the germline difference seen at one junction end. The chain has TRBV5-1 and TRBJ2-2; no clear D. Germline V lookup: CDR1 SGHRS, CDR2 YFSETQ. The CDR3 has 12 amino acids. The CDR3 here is CSSSANTGELFF. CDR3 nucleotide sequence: TGCTCCAGCTCGGCGAACACCGGGGAGCTGTTTTTT.

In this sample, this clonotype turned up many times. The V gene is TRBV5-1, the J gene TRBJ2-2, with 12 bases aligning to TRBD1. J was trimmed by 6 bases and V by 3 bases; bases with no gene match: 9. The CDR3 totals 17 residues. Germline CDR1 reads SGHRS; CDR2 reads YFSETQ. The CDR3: CASSSGDRGPRAGELFF. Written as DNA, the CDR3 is TGCGCCAGCAGCTCGGGGGACAGGGGGCCCCGGGCCGGGGAGCTGTTTTTT.

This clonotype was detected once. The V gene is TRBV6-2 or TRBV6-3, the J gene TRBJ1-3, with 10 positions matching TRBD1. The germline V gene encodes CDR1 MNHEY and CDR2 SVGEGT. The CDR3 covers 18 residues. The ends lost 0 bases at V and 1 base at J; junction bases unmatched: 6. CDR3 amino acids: CASSYSRQGAVSGNTIYF. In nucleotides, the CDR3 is TGTGCCAGCAGTTACTCGCGACAGGGGGCAGTATCTGGAAACACCATATATTTT.

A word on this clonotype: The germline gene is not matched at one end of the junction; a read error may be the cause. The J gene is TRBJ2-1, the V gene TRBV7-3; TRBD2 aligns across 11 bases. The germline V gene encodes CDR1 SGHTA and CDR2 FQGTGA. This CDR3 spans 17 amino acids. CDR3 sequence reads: CASSLTPSGGPYNKQSF. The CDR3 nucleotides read TGTGCCAGCAGCTTAACGCCTAGCGGGGGGCCCTACAATAAGCAGTCCTTC.

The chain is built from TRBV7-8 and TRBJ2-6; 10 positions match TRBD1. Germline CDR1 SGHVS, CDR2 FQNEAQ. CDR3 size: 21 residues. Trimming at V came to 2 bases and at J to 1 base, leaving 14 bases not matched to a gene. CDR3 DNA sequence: TGTGCCAGCAGCTTATTCCGTTTGCGGCGGACAGGGGGTTCTGGGGCCAACGTCCTGACTTTC. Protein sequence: CASSLFRLRRTGGSGANVLTF. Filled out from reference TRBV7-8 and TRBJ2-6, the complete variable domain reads GAGVSQSPRYKVAKRGQDVALRCDPISGHVSLFWYQQALGQGPEFLTYFQNEAQLDKSGLPSDRFFAERPEGSVSTLKIQRTQQEDSAVYLCASSLFRLRRTGGSGANVLTFGAGSRLTVL.